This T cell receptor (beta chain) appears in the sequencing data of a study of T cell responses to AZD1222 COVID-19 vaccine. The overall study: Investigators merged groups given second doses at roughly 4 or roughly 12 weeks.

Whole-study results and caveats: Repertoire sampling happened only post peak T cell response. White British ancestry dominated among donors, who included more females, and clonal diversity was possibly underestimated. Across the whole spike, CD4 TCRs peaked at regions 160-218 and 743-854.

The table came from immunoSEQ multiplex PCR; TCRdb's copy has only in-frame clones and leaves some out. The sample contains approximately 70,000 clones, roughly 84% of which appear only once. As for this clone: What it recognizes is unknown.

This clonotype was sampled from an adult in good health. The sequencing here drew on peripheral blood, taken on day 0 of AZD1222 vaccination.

This CDR3 is CASSDDRQGAGEAFF. CDR3 nucleotide sequence: TGTGCCAGCAGTGATGACCGGCAGGGGGCGGGTGAAGCTTTCTTT. The gene calls are TRBV2 and TRBJ1-1; 8 bases are a match to TRBD1. Germline V gives CDR1 SNHLY, CDR2 FYNNEI. The CDR3 is made up of 15 amino acids. The V segment lost 3 bases and the J segment 7 bases; nucleotides outside the gene matches: 10.